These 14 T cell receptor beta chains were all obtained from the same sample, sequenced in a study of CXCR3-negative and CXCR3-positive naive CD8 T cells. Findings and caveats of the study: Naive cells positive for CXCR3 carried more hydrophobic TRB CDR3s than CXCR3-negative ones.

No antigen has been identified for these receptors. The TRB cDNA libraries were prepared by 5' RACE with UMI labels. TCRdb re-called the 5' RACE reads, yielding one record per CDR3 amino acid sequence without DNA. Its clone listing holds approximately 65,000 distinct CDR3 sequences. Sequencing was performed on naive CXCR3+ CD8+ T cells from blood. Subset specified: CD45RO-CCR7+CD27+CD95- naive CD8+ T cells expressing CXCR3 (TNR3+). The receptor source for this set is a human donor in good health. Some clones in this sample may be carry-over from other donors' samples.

CDR3 amino acids: CSVEVVQGVADTQYF. The genes are TRBV29-1 and TRBJ2-3; TCRdb calls TRBD1, which cannot be checked without DNA. This CDR3 comprises 15 residues. The V gene's germline CDR1 is SQVTM and CDR2 ANQGSEA.

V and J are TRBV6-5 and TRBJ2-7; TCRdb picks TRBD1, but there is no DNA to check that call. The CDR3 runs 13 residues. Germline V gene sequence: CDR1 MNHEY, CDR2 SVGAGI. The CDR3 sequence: CASSTGVPYEQYF.

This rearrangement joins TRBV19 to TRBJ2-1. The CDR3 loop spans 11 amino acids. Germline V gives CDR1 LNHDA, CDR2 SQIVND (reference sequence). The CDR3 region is CASVSYNEQFF.

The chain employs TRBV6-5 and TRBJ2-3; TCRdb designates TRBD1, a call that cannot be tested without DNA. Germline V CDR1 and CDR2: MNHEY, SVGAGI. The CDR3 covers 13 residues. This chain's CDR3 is CASSSGQTDTQYF.

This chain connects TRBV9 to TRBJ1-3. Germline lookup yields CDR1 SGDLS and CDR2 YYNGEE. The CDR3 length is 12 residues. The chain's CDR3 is CASSASGNTIYF.

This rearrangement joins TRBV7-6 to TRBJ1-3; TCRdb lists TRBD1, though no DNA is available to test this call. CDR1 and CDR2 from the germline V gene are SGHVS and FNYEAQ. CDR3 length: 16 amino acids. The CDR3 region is CASSISGASSGNTIYF.

The CDR3 region is CASSLPRGEQYF. The chain has TRBV12-3 or TRBV12-4 and TRBJ2-7. The CDR3 is 12 amino acids.

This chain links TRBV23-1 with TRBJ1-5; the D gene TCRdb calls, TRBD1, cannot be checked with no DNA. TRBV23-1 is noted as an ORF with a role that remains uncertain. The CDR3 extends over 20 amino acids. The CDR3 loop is CASSQSSPPNPGVVNQPQHF.

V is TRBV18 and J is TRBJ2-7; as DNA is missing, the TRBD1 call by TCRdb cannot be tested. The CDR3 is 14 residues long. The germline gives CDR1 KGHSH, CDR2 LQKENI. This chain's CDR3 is CASSGSAGLYEQYF.

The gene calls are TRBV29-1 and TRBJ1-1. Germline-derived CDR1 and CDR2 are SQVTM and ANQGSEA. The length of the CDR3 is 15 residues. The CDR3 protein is CSVEEARTMNTEAFF.

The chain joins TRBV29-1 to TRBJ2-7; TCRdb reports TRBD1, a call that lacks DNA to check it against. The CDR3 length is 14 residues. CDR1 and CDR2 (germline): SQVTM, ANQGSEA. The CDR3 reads CSVEVTGWSYEQYF.

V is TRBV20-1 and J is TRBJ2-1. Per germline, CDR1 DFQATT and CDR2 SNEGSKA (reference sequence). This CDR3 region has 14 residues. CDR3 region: CSARTTSSYNEQFF.

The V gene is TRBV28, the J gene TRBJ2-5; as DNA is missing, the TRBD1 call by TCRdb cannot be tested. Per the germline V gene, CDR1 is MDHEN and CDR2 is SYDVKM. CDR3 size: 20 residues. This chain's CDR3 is CASSFRGWSTGGLYQETQYF. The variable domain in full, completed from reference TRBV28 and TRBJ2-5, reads DVKVTQSSRYLVKRTGEKVFLECVQDMDHENMFWYRQDPGLGLRLIYFSYDVKMKEKGDIPEGYSVSREKKERFSLILESASTNQTSMYLCASSFRGWSTGGLYQETQYFGPGTRLLVL.

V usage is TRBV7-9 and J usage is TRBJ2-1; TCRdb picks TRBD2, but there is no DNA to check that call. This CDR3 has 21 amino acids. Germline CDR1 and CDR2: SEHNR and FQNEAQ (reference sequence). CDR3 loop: CASSFPRDRGLAGGSYNEQFF.